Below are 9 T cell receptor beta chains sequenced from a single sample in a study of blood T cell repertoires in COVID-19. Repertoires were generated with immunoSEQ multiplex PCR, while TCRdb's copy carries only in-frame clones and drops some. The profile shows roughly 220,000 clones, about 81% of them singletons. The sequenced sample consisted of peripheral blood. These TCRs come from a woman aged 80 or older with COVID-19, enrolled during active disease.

The CDR3 here is CASSQDLLGNSPLHF. The CDR3 DNA follows: TGTGCCAGCAGCCAAGATCTCCTCGGTAATTCACCCCTCCACTTT. The chain carries TRBV14 and TRBJ1-6; no clear D gene. V gave up 0 bases and J gave up 6 bases, with 9 bases separating them. CDR3 length: 15 residues. In germline, CDR1 is SGHDN, CDR2 FVKESK.

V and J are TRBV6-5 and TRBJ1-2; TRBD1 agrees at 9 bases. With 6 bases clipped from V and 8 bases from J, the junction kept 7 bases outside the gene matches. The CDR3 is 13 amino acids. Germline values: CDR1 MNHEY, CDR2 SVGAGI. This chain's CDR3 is CASRVDRGVGYTF. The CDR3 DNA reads TGTGCCAGCAGAGTCGACAGGGGGGTAGGCTACACCTTC.

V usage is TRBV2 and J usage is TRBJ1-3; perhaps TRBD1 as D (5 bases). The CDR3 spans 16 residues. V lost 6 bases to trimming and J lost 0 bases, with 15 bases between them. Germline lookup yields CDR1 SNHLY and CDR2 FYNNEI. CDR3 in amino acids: CASSSGVRISGNTIYF. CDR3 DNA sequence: TGTGCCAGCAGCTCGGGGGTCCGAATCTCTGGAAACACCATATATTTT.

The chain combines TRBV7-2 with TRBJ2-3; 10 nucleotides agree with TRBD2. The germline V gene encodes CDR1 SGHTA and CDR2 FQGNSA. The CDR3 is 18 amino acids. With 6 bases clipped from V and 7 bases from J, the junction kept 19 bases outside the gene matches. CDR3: CASSLTALAGVSQNTQYF. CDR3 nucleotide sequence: TGTGCCAGCAGTTTAACCGCGCTAGCGGGAGTCTCACAGAATACGCAGTATTTT.

In DNA form, the CDR3 reads TGTGCCAGCAGTAGGGGACTAGCGGGAGCGACTGAGCAGTTCTTC. Translation gives CASSRGLAGATEQFF. The chain couples TRBV28 to TRBJ2-1, with TRBD2 matching over 14 bases. The CDR3 has 15 residues. Germline-derived CDR1 and CDR2 are MDHEN and SYDVKM. Losses at the gene ends were 5 bases for V and 9 bases for J; bases not matched to a gene: 6.

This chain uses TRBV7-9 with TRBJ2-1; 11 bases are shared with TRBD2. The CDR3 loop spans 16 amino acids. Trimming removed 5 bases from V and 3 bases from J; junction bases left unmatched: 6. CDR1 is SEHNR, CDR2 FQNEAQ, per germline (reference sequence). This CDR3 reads CASSATGTSGYNEQFF. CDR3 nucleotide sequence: TGTGCCAGCAGCGCGACCGGGACTAGCGGCTACAATGAGCAGTTCTTC.

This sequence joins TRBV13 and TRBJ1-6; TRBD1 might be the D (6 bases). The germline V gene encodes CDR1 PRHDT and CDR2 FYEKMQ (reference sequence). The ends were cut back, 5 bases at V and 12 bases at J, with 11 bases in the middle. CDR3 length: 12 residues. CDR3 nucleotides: TGTGCCAGCAGCGAAAAACAGGGACCCCTCCACTTT. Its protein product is CASSEKQGPLHF.

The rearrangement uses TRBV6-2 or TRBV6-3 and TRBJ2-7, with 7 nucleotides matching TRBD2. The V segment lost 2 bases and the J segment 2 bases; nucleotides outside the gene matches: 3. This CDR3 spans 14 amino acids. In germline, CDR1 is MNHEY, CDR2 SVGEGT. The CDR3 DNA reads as TGTGCCAGCAGTTACCCGGGACTACCCTACGAGCAGTACTTC. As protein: CASSYPGLPYEQYF.

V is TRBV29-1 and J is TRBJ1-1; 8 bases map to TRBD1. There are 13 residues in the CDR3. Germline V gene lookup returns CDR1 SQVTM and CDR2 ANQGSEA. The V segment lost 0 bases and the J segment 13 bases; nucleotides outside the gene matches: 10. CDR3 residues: CSVEDQGRGLSFF. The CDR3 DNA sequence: TGCAGCGTTGAAGATCAGGGCAGGGGGCTTAGTTTCTTT.